These 9 T cell receptor beta chains share one sample of origin, sequenced in a study of T cell responses to AZD1222 COVID-19 vaccine. Some clones are missing from TCRdb's copy, which holds only in-frame ones; the method was immunoSEQ multiplex PCR. The sample gives 110,000 or so clones, about 91% of which show up once; roughly 6.7% is in the top ten. The material was peripheral blood, obtained 28 days after the second AZD1222 dose. These receptors were obtained from an adult who received the AZD1222 COVID-19 vaccine.

This chain joins TRBV5-4 and TRBJ1-5, with TRBD1 as a possible D gene (5 bases). Germline V gene data show CDR1 as SGHNT and CDR2 as YYREEE (reference sequence). This CDR3 is built from 13 residues. The ends were cut back, 5 bases at V and 5 bases at J, with 11 bases in the middle. The CDR3 region is CASSSDRDQPQHF. Written as DNA, the CDR3 is TGTGCCAGCAGTTCCGACAGAGATCAGCCCCAGCATTTT.

The V and J genes are TRBV19 and TRBJ1-4; D is unresolved. The CDR3 extends over 15 amino acids. V was cut by 4 bases and J by 3 bases, with 12 bases left in between. CDR1 is LNHDA, CDR2 SQIVND, per germline (reference sequence). DNA for the CDR3: TGTGCCAGTAGTAGGGTAACGGGCCCTAATGAAAAACTGTTTTTT. Its protein is CASSRVTGPNEKLFF.

CDR3 sequence reads: CASSQNWDRETTNEKLFF. For the CDR3, the DNA is TGTGCCAGCAGCCAAAACTGGGACAGGGAGACAACTAATGAAAAACTGTTTTTT. The chain joins TRBV14 to TRBJ1-4; 9 bases match TRBD1. The germline gives CDR1 SGHDN, CDR2 FVKESK. The CDR3 has 18 amino acids. V dropped 2 bases and J dropped 0; count of bases not matched to a gene: 7.

For the CDR3, the DNA is TGTGCCAGCAGCTTCGGTCGCACTGAAGCTTTCTTT. Amino acids: CASSFGRTEAFF. V usage is TRBV12-3 or TRBV12-4 and J usage is TRBJ1-1; no clear D gene. The CDR3 totals 12 residues. Trimming cost V 6 bases and J 4 bases, with 9 bases left between them.

The CDR3 region is CASSPKINTEAFF. In DNA form, the CDR3 reads TGTGCCAGCAGCCCTAAGATTAACACTGAAGCTTTCTTT. V usage is TRBV7-2 and J usage is TRBJ1-1, with unresolved D. The CDR3 has 13 residues. Trimming pared 5 bases from V and 2 bases from J, leaving 9 bases between. Germline V gene data show CDR1 as SGHTA and CDR2 as FQGNSA.

V usage is TRBV6-2 or TRBV6-3 and J usage is TRBJ2-5; D remains ambiguous. CDR1 is MNHEY and CDR2 is SVGEGT in the germline V gene. This CDR3 has 12 amino acids. Trimming left V 3 bases short and J 1 base short, with 3 bases between. The chain's CDR3 is CASSYGQETQYF. CDR3 nucleotide sequence: TGTGCCAGCAGTTATGGCCAAGAGACCCAGTACTTC.

This chain links TRBV5-1 with TRBJ1-1; maybe TRBD1 (6 bases). The germline V gene has CDR1 SGHRS and CDR2 YFSETQ. The CDR3 totals 14 residues. The ends were cut back, 7 bases at V and 5 bases at J, with 18 bases in the middle. The CDR3 bases are TGCGCCAGCGGGGTTGGGGGGGCGCAGACTGAAGCTTTCTTT. Protein: CASGVGGAQTEAFF.

The chain links TRBV7-3 to TRBJ2-5, with D tentatively TRBD1 (5 bases). The CDR3 loop spans 15 amino acids. Germline V gives CDR1 SGHTA, CDR2 FQGTGA. Between the trimmed V and J ends, which lost 1 base and 6 bases, there was a span of 15 bases. The CDR3 bases are TGTGCCAGCAGCTTAAGTGGCAGGGTCGGACAGACCCAGTACTTC. It translates to CASSLSGRVGQTQYF.

The J gene is TRBJ2-3, the V gene TRBV19; 7 bases match TRBD1. This CDR3 comprises 14 residues. The trim removed 7 bases at V and 8 bases at J, leaving 12 bases unmatched. Germline V gene data show CDR1 as LNHDA and CDR2 as SQIVND (reference sequence). CDR3 bases: TGTGCCAGTACCGCCGCCACAGGGGCTGGTACGCAGTATTTT. Translation: CASTAATGAGTQYF. The whole variable domain, filled in from reference TRBV19 and TRBJ2-3, reads DGGITQSPKYLFRKEGQNVTLSCEQNLNHDAMYWYRQDPGQGLRLIYYSQIVNDFQKGDIAEGYSVSREKKESFPLTVTSAQKNPTAFYLCASTAATGAGTQYFGPGTRLTVL.